Reported below is one T cell receptor (beta chain). No cognate antigen has been identified for it. No base quality information exists; no much larger clone differs at one position. Genomic DNA was isolated using the Qiagen DNeasy kit from unsorted PBMCs as well as from negatively selected CD4+ and CD8+ fractions. TCR beta CDR3 regions were amplified by immunoSEQ multiplex PCR using primers annealing to V and J segments. A synthetic immune receptor repertoire was used to minimize amplification bias, and any remaining bias was removed computationally after sequencing. The paper's data handling went like this. Custom Python scripts were used to quantify repertoire diversity as the Shannon entropy index. Unsorted, CD4+ and CD8+ repertoires were examined separately, except in combined analyses, for which CD4+ and CD8+ sequences were merged in silico. Clonal expansion was defined as at least a 2-fold frequency increase after treatment relative to C1D1, with a pseudocount of 0.5 for undetected baseline clones. Clones with 0 or 1 copy at C1D1 were classified as singleton clones, and clones with 2 or more copies were classified as non-singleton clones. By matching protein sequences in sorted samples from the same patient, clones expanded in unsorted samples were annotated as CD4+, CD8+ or unknown. Wilcoxon tests on paired samples were used to test diversity changes from C1D1 to C4D1. TCRdb stores this immuneACCESS table with in-frame sequences only. Part of the clones is absent; in the studies checked, under half of the shortfall reflects unresolved V genes, and no reason is known for the rest. Clone size and the V and J calls come from that table; the DNA yielded D and trimming. The sample records approximately 38,000 clones, 75% to 85% of which are singletons. The top ten clonotypes cover approximately 9.4% of the sample.

Per the publication, the time point label means: cycle 4 day 1 (C4D1), after 6 weeks of nivolumab. Every trial patient had relapsed following autologous stem cell transplantation, and prior brentuximab vedotin exposure was what differed among cohorts A, B and C. A total of fewer than 70 patients with relapsed/refractory classical Hodgkin lymphoma made up the trial cohort, and each patient's best overall response was complete response, partial response or progressive disease. Trial patients were treated with single-agent nivolumab in the multi-cohort phase II CheckMate 205 trial. An independent review committee assessed best overall response by applying the 2007 International Working Group response criteria. Trial PBMCs were obtained immediately prior to nivolumab initiation (C1D1) and on therapy at cycle 2 day 1 and cycle 4 day 1. After peripheral blood was drawn into 8 mL Vacutainer Cell Preparation Tubes, PBMCs were isolated by centrifugation and then cryopreserved.

The record originates from a study of PD-1 blockade in classical Hodgkin lymphoma (TCRdb year 2020). Background on the whole study: Nivolumab dosing was 3 mg/kg intravenously every 2 weeks, continuing until either disease progression or unacceptable toxicity. The study used CyTOF and TCR beta sequencing to define a peripheral blood immune signature of response to PD-1 blockade in classical Hodgkin lymphoma. The paper's findings and limits, for the study overall: A significant rise by C4D1 was seen in CD4+ but not CD8+ TCR diversity (p=0.0027 vs p=0.16), with the rise being most apparent in complete responders (p=0.02). Baseline TCR diversity was reported to be lower in newly diagnosed patients than in healthy donors, and even lower in relapsed/refractory patients. Lower diversity was observed in patients in whom nivolumab was started less than 1 year after ASCT, and these patients were excluded from later analyses so that confounding by immune reconstitution would be avoided. The study was restricted to a single clinical trial cohort, and the causes of repertoire differences, possibly disease activity or prior therapy, were left undefined. Trial patients achieving complete response had baseline diversity similar to newly diagnosed patients, whereas partial responders and progressors had significantly lower diversity.

The CDR3, from cysteine to phenylalanine, totals 14 residues. The read is trimmed to its CDR3 DNA, 42 bases read in frame from base 1. Here the chain combines TRBV21-1 and TRBJ2-7; the listed D gene, TRBD2, was not tested against the DNA. TRBV21-1 is tagged as a pseudogene. The receptor comes from a human donor with classical Hodgkin lymphoma. Here the sequenced sample was peripheral blood mononuclear cells (PBMCs), taken before the fourth cycle of nivolumab. The DNA is TGTGCCAGCAGCAAACAGGGAGGGGGCTACGAGCAGTACTTC. This encodes CASSKQGGGYEQYF.